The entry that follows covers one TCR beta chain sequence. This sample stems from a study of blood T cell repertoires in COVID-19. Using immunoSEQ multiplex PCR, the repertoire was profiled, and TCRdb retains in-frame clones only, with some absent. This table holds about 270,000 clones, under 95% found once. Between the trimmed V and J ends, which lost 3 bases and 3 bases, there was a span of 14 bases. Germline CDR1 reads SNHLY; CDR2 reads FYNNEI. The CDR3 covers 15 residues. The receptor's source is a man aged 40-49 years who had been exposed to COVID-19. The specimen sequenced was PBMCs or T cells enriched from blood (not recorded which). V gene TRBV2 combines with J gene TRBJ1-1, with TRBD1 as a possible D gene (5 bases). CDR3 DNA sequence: TGTGCCAGCAGTGATTCTCGAAAGGGGTACACTGAAGCTTTCTTT. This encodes CASSDSRKGYTEAFF.